This note documents a single T cell receptor (beta chain) sequence. Its antigen is unknown. Germline assignment: CDR1 LGHNT and CDR2 FRNRAP. The V end was cut by 6 bases, the J end by 10 bases, with 9 bases between. The CDR3 loop spans 10 amino acids. This specimen belongs to a study of cytomegalovirus exposure and HLA in healthy donors. Study outcomes and limitations: Sequencing artifact likely explains a cluster of highly shared sequence variants. Rates of TCR association differed by HLA locus in a later analysis, with DRB1 highest and HLA-C lowest. In a later analysis, around 18,000 TCR beta sequences were associated with HLA alleles at 0.05 false discovery rate. In a later analysis, V- and J-gene trimming of beta chains associated with a DCLRE1C missense variant, replicated independently.

The PCR used 60 Vbeta and 13 Jbeta primers. Here immunoSEQ multiplex PCR was the method, and the copy in TCRdb shows in-frame clones only, minus some. The sample holds 150,000 or so clones. This TCR was recovered from a woman younger than 30 in good health and CMV-seronegative. The chain recombines TRBV12-5 with TRBJ2-5; D possibly corresponds to TRBD2 (6 bases). The sequenced material came from PBMCs. The CDR3 sequence is CASGWEDQYF. CDR3 nucleotides: TGTGCTAGTGGCTGGGAGGACCAGTACTTC.